The 31 T cell receptor beta chains below all came from one sample that was sequenced in a study of CD8 T cells in ankylosing spondylitis. TCRdb re-derived calls from the 5' RACE reads in MiXCR, one entry per CDR3 protein. The top ten hold 9.5% to 15% of the sample, which has about 130,000 distinct CDR3 sequences, 7% seen once. The sequencing sample was made of blood, either unsorted or a sorted T cell fraction (not recorded which). Receptor source: a male donor with ankylosing spondylitis or in good health (not recorded which).

This clonotype was counted at least ten times. V usage is TRBV5-1 and J usage is TRBJ2-7; 9 nucleotides align to TRBD1. J lost 4 bases, V lost 0 bases, and 5 bases had no gene match. This CDR3 region has 15 residues. CDR1 is SGHRS, CDR2 YFSETQ, per germline. The CDR3 is CASSLGDRDQYEQYF. CDR3 sequence (DNA): TGCGCCAGCAGCTTGGGGGACAGGGACCAGTACGAGCAGTACTTC.

In this sample, this clonotype turned up a few times. The chain carries TRBV20-1 and TRBJ2-2; TRBD2 aligns across 8 bases. V gave up 4 bases and J gave up 1 base; unmatched junction bases: 2. Germline V gene data show CDR1 as DFQATT and CDR2 as SNEGSKA (reference sequence). The CDR3 spans 14 residues. CDR3 amino acids: CSAMAGGNTGELFF. CDR3 nucleotides: TGCAGTGCTATGGCGGGGGGGAACACCGGGGAGCTGTTTTTT.

This clonotype was seen ten or more times. J is TRBJ2-7 and V is TRBV5-1, with a tentative D call TRBD2 (5 bases). CDR1 SGHRS and CDR2 YFSETQ come from the germline V gene. V lost 0 bases and J lost 3, with 13 bases in between. The CDR3 loop spans 15 amino acids. The CDR3 protein is CASSLEGDYIYEQYF. In DNA form, the CDR3 reads TGCGCCAGCAGCTTGGAAGGCGACTATATCTACGAGCAGTACTTC.

This chain joins TRBV7-9 and TRBJ2-7; 9 bases align to TRBD2. Germline V gives CDR1 SEHNR, CDR2 FQNEAQ (reference sequence). The length of the CDR3 is 13 residues. The V segment lost 5 bases and the J segment 5 bases; nucleotides outside the gene matches: 4. The CDR3 spells CASSESGGHEQYF. CDR3 bases: TGTGCCAGCAGCGAAAGCGGGGGGCACGAGCAGTACTTC. Combining the CDR3 with reference TRBV7-9 and TRBJ2-7 gives the whole variable domain DTGVSQNPRHKITKRGQNVTFRCDPISEHNRLYWYRQTLGQGPEFLTYFQNEAQLEKSRLLSDRFSAERPKGSFSTLEIQRTEQGDSAMYLCASSESGGHEQYFGPGTRLTVT.

This clonotype was detected ten times or more. The CDR3 coding sequence is TGTGCCAGCAGTTGGACTAGCGGGGGCCAAGAGACCCAGTACTTC. Translating it yields CASSWTSGGQETQYF. This rearrangement joins TRBV12-3 or TRBV12-4 to TRBJ2-5; the match to TRBD2 covers 13 bases. This CDR3 spans 15 amino acids. V lost 4 bases, J lost 1 base, and 0 bases stayed unmatched.

This clonotype was seen many times. V usage is TRBV20-1 and J usage is TRBJ1-5; D ambiguous. Germline V gene lookup returns CDR1 DFQATT and CDR2 SNEGSKA (reference sequence). V was cut by 3 bases and J by 3 bases, with 9 bases left in between. This CDR3 contains 13 residues. The CDR3 DNA reads TGCAGTGCTAGTCCCAGAGACAATCAGCCCCAGCATTTT. Protein: CSASPRDNQPQHF.

The chain has TRBV12-3 or TRBV12-4 and TRBJ2-2; D tentatively fits TRBD1 or TRBD2 (5 bases each). V lost 3 bases to trimming and J lost 4 bases, with 12 bases between them. This CDR3 region has 15 residues. CDR3 nucleotide sequence: TGTGCCAGCAGTTTTCGGGGCCTAACCACCGGGGAGCTGTTTTTT. Its translation is CASSFRGLTTGELFF.

This clonotype was detected many times. This chain uses TRBV6-5 with TRBJ2-7; tentative D call: TRBD1 (6 bases). V lost 0 bases and J 0 bases, leaving 15 bases between the germline ends. The CDR3 extends over 17 amino acids. Germline V gives CDR1 MNHEY, CDR2 SVGAGI. CDR3 sequence: CASSYSLGTGYSYEQYF. The CDR3 region has the DNA TGTGCCAGCAGTTACTCGTTGGGAACAGGGTACTCCTACGAGCAGTACTTC.

Comment on this clonotype: A single base separates this from a much larger clone, so it may be a read error. The V and J genes are TRBV7-2 and TRBJ2-7, with D possibly matching TRBD1 (6 bases). Germline CDR1 and CDR2: SGHTA and FQGNSA. The V end was cut by 1 base, the J end by 2 bases, with 12 bases between. This CDR3 is built from 15 residues. The CDR3 sequence is CASSLGQGFAYEQYF. CDR3 DNA sequence: TGTGCCAGCAGCTTAGGGCAGGGGTTTGCCTACGAGCAGTACTTC.

CDR3 in amino acids: CASGQEVNTGELFF. The DNA for the CDR3 is TGTGCCTCAGGACAGGAGGTTAACACCGGGGAGCTGTTTTTT. The V and J genes are TRBV10-3 and TRBJ2-2, with 7 bases identical to TRBD1. The germline V gene has CDR1 ENHRY and CDR2 SYGVKD. This CDR3 is built from 14 residues. V trimming: 11 bases; J trimming: 2 bases; junction bases outside the gene matches: 8.

This clonotype showed up many times. J is TRBJ2-7 and V is TRBV6-1; tentative D call: TRBD2 (6 bases). CDR1 is MNHNS and CDR2 is SASEGT in the germline V gene. Trimming shortened V by 11 bases and J by 1 base, and 18 bases separated the two germline ends. There are 14 residues in the CDR3. Here the CDR3 DNA reads TGTGCCGGAGGTCGGGAGTTGAGGTCCTACGAGCAGTACTTC. It encodes CAGGRELRSYEQYF.

This clonotype was counted between two and nine times. At one boundary the junction diverges from the germline segment, which might be a read error. The chain links TRBV7-9 to TRBJ2-5; D is uncertain. The germline V gene encodes CDR1 SEHNR and CDR2 FQNEAQ (reference sequence). This CDR3 spans 14 amino acids. DNA for the CDR3: TGTGCCAGCAGCTTAGCAGCCGTACAAGAGGCCCAGTACTTC. This gives the protein CASSLAAVQEAQYF.

The sample holds a few counts of this clonotype. J is TRBJ1-6 and V is TRBV3-1; no firm D call. From germline, CDR1 is LGHDT and CDR2 YNNKEL (reference sequence). V shed 0 bases and J shed 9 bases, with 12 bases lying between them. This CDR3 has 15 amino acids. CDR3 in amino acids: CASSQDLRVGSPLHF. The CDR3 coding sequence is TGTGCCAGCAGCCAAGATCTTAGGGTTGGTTCACCCCTCCACTTT.

This clonotype occurred many times. The CDR3 nucleotides read TGTGCCAGCAGGGACACAAATAATTCACCCCTCCACTTT. Translation gives CASRDTNNSPLHF. V gene TRBV3-1 combines with J gene TRBJ1-6; D perhaps matches TRBD1 (5 bases). Trimming stripped 6 bases from V and 5 bases from J, with 8 bases between. The CDR3 has 13 amino acids. CDR1 LGHDT and CDR2 YNNKEL come from the germline V gene (reference sequence).

This clonotype was observed many times. V gene TRBV12-5 combines with J gene TRBJ2-7; D is ambiguous. The germline V and J ends were trimmed by 0 bases and 2 bases, with 11 bases remaining between them. The germline V gene has CDR1 LGHNT and CDR2 FRNRAP. This CDR3 has 15 amino acids. This CDR3 is CASGLVETPPYEQYF. The CDR3 nucleotides read TGTGCTAGTGGTTTGGTCGAAACCCCACCCTACGAGCAGTACTTC.

In this sample, this clonotype turned up many times. V and J are TRBV14 and TRBJ2-5; D not resolved. The CDR3 length is 15 residues. The germline gives CDR1 SGHDN, CDR2 FVKESK. V was shortened by 6 bases and J by 4 bases, with 18 bases between the two germline ends. CDR3 region: CASSRRTNWGETQYF. DNA for the CDR3: TGTGCCAGCAGTAGAAGAACGAATTGGGGAGAGACCCAGTACTTC. The entire variable domain, with the rest obtained from reference TRBV14 and TRBJ2-5, is as follows: EAGVTQFPSHSVIEKGQTVTLRCDPISGHDNLYWYRRVMGKEIKFLLHFVKESKQDESGMPNNRFLAERTGGTYSTLKVQPAELEDSGVYFCASSRRTNWGETQYFGPGTRLLVL.

The table lists this clonotype with many counts. V and J are TRBV5-1 and TRBJ2-3; the D is unclear. This CDR3 comprises 12 residues. V was trimmed by 5 bases and J by 9 bases, leaving 13 bases between them. The V gene's germline CDR1 is SGHRS and CDR2 YFSETQ. The CDR3 region is CASRGVSETQYF. CDR3 DNA: TGCGCCAGCAGAGGTGTTTCCGAGACGCAGTATTTT.

This clonotype came up many times. The rearrangement joins TRBV6-2 or TRBV6-3 to TRBJ2-1; TRBD2 aligns across 11 bases. Germline V gene data show CDR1 as MNHEY and CDR2 as SVGEGT. The CDR3 has 15 amino acids. The V and J ends lost 2 bases and 6 bases, in that order; junction bases with no gene match: 3. Here the CDR3 DNA reads TGTGCCAGCAGTTACAGGACTAGCGGGCTCAATGAGCAGTTCTTC. Translating gives CASSYRTSGLNEQFF.

Many counts were recorded for this clonotype. The CDR3 DNA sequence: TGCGCCAGCAGCTTAGACGGTCATACGCAGTATTTT. It specifies CASSLDGHTQYF. The V call is TRBV5-1, the J call TRBJ2-3; D unclear. This CDR3 is 12 amino acids long. Germline V gene sequence: CDR1 SGHRS, CDR2 YFSETQ. V dropped 2 bases and J dropped 7 bases, with 8 bases sitting between them.

This clonotype was observed a few times. The chain combines TRBV12-3 or TRBV12-4 with TRBJ2-3; possibly TRBD1 for D (5 bases). Trimming cost V 5 bases and J 3 bases, with 9 bases left between them. CDR3 size: 13 residues. The DNA of the CDR3 is TGTGCCAGCAGTCGACAGTTAACAGATACGCAGTATTTT. Its translation is CASSRQLTDTQYF.

This clonotype showed up just a few times. V gene TRBV12-3 or TRBV12-4 combines with J gene TRBJ1-1; possible D gene TRBD1, 6 bases. Deletions cut 5 bases from V and 1 base from J, with 11 bases between. There are 14 residues in the CDR3. The CDR3 loop is CASSPQGRNTEAFF. The CDR3 DNA reads as TGTGCCAGCAGTCCACAGGGAAGGAACACTGAAGCTTTCTTT.

As to this clonotype: Possible read error: a much larger clone is one base away. This chain joins TRBV5-1 and TRBJ2-1; 8 nucleotides align to TRBD2. CDR3 length: 16 residues. CDR1 is SGHRS, CDR2 YFSETQ, per germline. DNA for the CDR3: TGCGCCAGCAGCTACCTAGCGGGCTCAAGCTACACTGAGCAGTTCTTC. Its protein product is CASSYLAGSSYTEQFF.

At least ten counts were recorded for this clonotype. V usage is TRBV9 and J usage is TRBJ1-2; 7 nucleotides align to TRBD1. Per germline, CDR1 SGDLS and CDR2 YYNGEE. This CDR3 region has 14 residues. V lost 3 bases and J lost 2; bases outside the gene matches: 4. The DNA of the CDR3 is TGTGCCAGCAGCGACGGGACAGACAACTATGGCTACACCTTC. Residues: CASSDGTDNYGYTF.

There are many counts of this clonotype. The chain couples TRBV9 to TRBJ1-3; weak D call: TRBD1 (5 bases). The V gene lost 3 bases and the J gene lost 0 bases, with 10 bases spanning the gap. The CDR3 loop spans 15 amino acids. CDR1 SGDLS and CDR2 YYNGEE come from the germline V gene. The CDR3 protein is CASSAAGNSGNTIYF. The CDR3 DNA follows: TGTGCCAGCAGCGCAGCAGGGAACTCTGGAAACACCATATATTTT.

This clonotype showed up many times. This chain uses TRBV5-1 with TRBJ2-7, with a possible D match to TRBD1 (6 bases). The V gene lost 6 bases and the J gene lost 5 bases, with 15 bases spanning the gap. The CDR3 has 13 amino acids. Per germline, CDR1 SGHRS and CDR2 YFSETQ. CDR3 nucleotides: TGCGCCAGCAATTGGGACATGGGTGACGAGCAGTACTTC. It translates to CASNWDMGDEQYF. Variable domain in full (rest from reference TRBV5-1 and TRBJ2-7): KAGVTQTPRYLIKTRGQQVTLSCSPISGHRSVSWYQQTPGQGLQFLFEYFSETQRNKGNFPGRFSGRQFSNSRSEMNVSTLELGDSALYLCASNWDMGDEQYFGPGTRLTVT.

The chain employs TRBV29-1 and TRBJ1-2; D remains unclear. CDR1 and CDR2 from the germline V gene are SQVTM and ANQGSEA. V was clipped by 4 bases and J by 4 bases, with 13 bases between them. The CDR3 contains 13 residues. The CDR3 coding sequence is TGCAGCGTTGGAGAGGGTAGTAGCTATGGCTACACCTTC. It encodes CSVGEGSSYGYTF.

At least ten counts were recorded for this clonotype. The J gene is TRBJ2-2, the V gene TRBV27; D gene unclear. Germline values: CDR1 MNHEY, CDR2 SMNVEV (reference sequence). The V end lost 7 bases, the J end lost 0 bases, and 15 bases lay between the germline ends. CDR3 length equals 16 residues. CDR3: CASIMFGSANTGELFF. The CDR3, as DNA: TGTGCCAGCATAATGTTTGGGTCCGCGAACACCGGGGAGCTGTTTTTT.

This clonotype was found many times. The chain combines TRBV5-1 with TRBJ1-2; the D is unclear. The germline gives CDR1 SGHRS, CDR2 YFSETQ. The CDR3 is 14 residues long. Between the trimmed V and J ends, which lost 4 bases and 7 bases, there was a span of 17 bases. The CDR3 DNA follows: TGCGCCAGCAGCCCAGGACGAGGCCGGGGTGGCTACACCTTC. This gives the protein CASSPGRGRGGYTF.

This clonotype was observed at least ten times. CDR3 nucleotides: TGCGCCAGCAGTGGTGCGCAGGATACGCAGTATTTT. This translates into CASSGAQDTQYF. The chain links TRBV10-1 to TRBJ2-3; no reliable D call. Trimming stripped 4 bases from V and 6 bases from J, with 8 bases between. This CDR3 has 12 amino acids. CDR1 is WNHNN, CDR2 SYGVQD, per germline (reference sequence).

There are many counts of this clonotype. This rearrangement joins TRBV7-2 to TRBJ2-7; D ambiguous. Looked up from germline, CDR1 is SGHTA and CDR2 is FQGNSA. The V end lost 0 bases, the J end lost 3 bases, and 6 bases lay between the germline ends. CDR3 size: 13 residues. DNA of the CDR3: TGTGCCAGCAGCTTAGCTCTAGGCTACGAGCAGTACTTC. This sequence encodes CASSLALGYEQYF.

This clonotype was counted many times. The chain combines TRBV6-2 or TRBV6-3 with TRBJ2-2; D possibly uses TRBD1 or TRBD2 (5 bases each). The V end was cut by 4 bases, the J end by 7 bases, with 10 bases between. The CDR3 has 13 amino acids. Looked up from germline, CDR1 is MNHEY and CDR2 is SVGEGT. The CDR3 region is CASSFRGDGELFF. DNA for the CDR3: TGTGCCAGCAGTTTCCGAGGGGACGGGGAGCTGTTTTTT.